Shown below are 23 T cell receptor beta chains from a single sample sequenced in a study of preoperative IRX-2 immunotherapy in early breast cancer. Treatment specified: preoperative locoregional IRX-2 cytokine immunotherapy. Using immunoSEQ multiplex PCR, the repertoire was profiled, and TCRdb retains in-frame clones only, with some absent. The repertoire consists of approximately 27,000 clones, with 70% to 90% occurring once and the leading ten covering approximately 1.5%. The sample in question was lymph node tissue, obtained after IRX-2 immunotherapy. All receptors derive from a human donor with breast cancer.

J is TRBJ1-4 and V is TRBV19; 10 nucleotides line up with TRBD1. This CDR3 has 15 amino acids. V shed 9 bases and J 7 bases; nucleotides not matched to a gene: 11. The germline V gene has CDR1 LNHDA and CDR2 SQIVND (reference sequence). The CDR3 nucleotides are TGTGCCAGCCGGGACAGGGGACGAGGGGGTGAAAAACTGTTTTTT. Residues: CASRDRGRGGEKLFF. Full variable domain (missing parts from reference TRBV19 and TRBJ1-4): DGGITQSPKYLFRKEGQNVTLSCEQNLNHDAMYWYRQDPGQGLRLIYYSQIVNDFQKGDIAEGYSVSREKKESFPLTVTSAQKNPTAFYLCASRDRGRGGEKLFFGSGTQLSVL.

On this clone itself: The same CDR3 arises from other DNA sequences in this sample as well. DNA of the CDR3: TGCGCCAGCAGCTTCCAGGGAGCTAACTATGGCTACACCTTC. Amino acid sequence: CASSFQGANYGYTF. V and J are TRBV5-1 and TRBJ1-2, with D perhaps TRBD1 (5 bases). Germline-derived CDR1 and CDR2 are SGHRS and YFSETQ. The CDR3 has 14 amino acids. Trimming shortened V by 2 bases and J by 0 bases, and 8 bases separated the two germline ends.

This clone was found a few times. This CDR3 reads CASRSGSENSPLHF. The DNA for the CDR3 is TGCGCCAGCAGATCAGGGTCGGAGAATTCACCCCTCCACTTT. The chain carries TRBV10-2 and TRBJ1-6; D may be TRBD1 (5 bases). Germline lookup yields CDR1 WSHSY and CDR2 SAAADI. CDR3 length: 14 residues. V was shortened by 6 bases and J by 7 bases, with 13 bases between the two germline ends.

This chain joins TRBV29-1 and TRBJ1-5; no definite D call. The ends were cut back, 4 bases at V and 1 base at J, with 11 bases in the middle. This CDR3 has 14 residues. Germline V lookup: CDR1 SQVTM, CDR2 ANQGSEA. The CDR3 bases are TGCAGCGTTGTAATCTCTGGCAGCAATCAGCCCCAGCATTTT. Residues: CSVVISGSNQPQHF.

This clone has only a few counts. CDR3 in amino acids: CASSATWTVAGELFF. The CDR3 DNA reads as TGTGCCAGCAGTGCGACCTGGACGGTTGCCGGGGAGCTGTTTTTT. The chain has TRBV6-8 and TRBJ2-2; D ambiguous. This CDR3 is built from 15 residues. The germline V and J ends were trimmed by 5 bases and 6 bases, with 16 bases remaining between them. The germline V gene encodes CDR1 MNHGY and CDR2 SAAAGT.

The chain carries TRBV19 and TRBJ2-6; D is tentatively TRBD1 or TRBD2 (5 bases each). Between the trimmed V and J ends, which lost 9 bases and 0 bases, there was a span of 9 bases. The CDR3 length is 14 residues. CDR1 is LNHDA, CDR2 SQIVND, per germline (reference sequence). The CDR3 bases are TGTGCCAGCAGGGACGTCTCTGGGGCCAACGTCCTGACTTTC. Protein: CASRDVSGANVLTF. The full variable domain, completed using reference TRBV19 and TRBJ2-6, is DGGITQSPKYLFRKEGQNVTLSCEQNLNHDAMYWYRQDPGQGLRLIYYSQIVNDFQKGDIAEGYSVSREKKESFPLTVTSAQKNPTAFYLCASRDVSGANVLTFGAGSRLTVL.

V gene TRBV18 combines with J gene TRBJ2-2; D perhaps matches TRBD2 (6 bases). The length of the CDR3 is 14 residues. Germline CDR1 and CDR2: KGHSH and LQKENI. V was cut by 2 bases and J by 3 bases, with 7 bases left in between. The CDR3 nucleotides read TGTGCCAGCTCACCAGGGGAGGACACCGGGGAGCTGTTTTTT. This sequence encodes CASSPGEDTGELFF.

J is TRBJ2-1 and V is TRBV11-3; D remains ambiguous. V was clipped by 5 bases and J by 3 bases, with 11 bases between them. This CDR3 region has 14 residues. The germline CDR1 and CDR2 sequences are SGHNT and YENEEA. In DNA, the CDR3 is TGTGCCAGCAGCCCCCCGCCCAGCTACAATGAGCAGTTCTTC. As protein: CASSPPPSYNEQFF.

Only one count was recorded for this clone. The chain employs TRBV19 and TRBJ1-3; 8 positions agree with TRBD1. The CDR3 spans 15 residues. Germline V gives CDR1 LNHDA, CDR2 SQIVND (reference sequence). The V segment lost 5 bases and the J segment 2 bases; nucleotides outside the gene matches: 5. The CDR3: CASSGTTGAGNTIYF. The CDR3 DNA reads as TGTGCCAGTAGTGGGACGACAGGGGCTGGAAACACCATATATTTT.

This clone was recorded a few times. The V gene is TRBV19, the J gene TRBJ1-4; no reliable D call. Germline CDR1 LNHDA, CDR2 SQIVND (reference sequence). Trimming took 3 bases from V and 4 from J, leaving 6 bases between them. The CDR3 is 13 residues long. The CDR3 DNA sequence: TGTGCCAGTAGTATTGCCAGTAATGAAAAACTGTTTTTT. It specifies CASSIASNEKLFF.

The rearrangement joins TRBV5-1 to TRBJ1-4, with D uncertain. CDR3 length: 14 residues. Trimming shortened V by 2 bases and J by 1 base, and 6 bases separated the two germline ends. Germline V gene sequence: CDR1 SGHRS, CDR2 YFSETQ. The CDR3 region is CASSFGQTNEKLFF. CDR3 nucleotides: TGCGCCAGCAGCTTTGGTCAAACTAATGAAAAACTGTTTTTT.

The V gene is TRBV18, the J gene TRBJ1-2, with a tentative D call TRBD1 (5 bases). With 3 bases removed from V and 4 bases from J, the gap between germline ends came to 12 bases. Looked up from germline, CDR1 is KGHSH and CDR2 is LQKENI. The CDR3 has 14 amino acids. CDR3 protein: CASSPTGGSYGYTF. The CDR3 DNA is TGTGCCAGCTCACCTACGGGGGGGAGCTATGGCTACACCTTC.

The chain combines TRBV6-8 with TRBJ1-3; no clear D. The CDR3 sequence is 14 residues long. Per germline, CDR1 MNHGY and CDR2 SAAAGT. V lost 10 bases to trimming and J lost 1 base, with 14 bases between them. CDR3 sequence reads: CAIRRDLSGNTIYF. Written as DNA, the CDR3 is TGTGCCATCAGGAGGGATCTGTCTGGAAACACCATATATTTT.

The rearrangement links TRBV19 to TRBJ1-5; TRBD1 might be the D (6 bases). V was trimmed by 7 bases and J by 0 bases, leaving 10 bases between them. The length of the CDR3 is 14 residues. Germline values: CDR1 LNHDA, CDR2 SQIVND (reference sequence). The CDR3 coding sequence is TGTGCCAGTACGGGACAAGTTAGCAATCAGCCCCAGCATTTT. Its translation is CASTGQVSNQPQHF. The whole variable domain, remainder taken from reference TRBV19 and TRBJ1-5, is DGGITQSPKYLFRKEGQNVTLSCEQNLNHDAMYWYRQDPGQGLRLIYYSQIVNDFQKGDIAEGYSVSREKKESFPLTVTSAQKNPTAFYLCASTGQVSNQPQHFGDGTRLSIL.

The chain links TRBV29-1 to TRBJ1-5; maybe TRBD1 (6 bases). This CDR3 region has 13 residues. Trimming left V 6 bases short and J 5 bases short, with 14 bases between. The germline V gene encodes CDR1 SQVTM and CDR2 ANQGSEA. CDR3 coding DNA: TGCAGCGTCGCTTACAGGGACGATCAGCCCCAGCATTTT. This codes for CSVAYRDDQPQHF. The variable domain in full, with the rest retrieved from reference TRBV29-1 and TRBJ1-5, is SAVISQKPSRDICQRGTSLTIQCQVDSQVTMMFWYRQQPGQSLTLIATANQGSEATYESGFVIDKFPISRPNLTFSTLTVSNMSPEDSSIYLCSVAYRDDQPQHFGDGTRLSIL.

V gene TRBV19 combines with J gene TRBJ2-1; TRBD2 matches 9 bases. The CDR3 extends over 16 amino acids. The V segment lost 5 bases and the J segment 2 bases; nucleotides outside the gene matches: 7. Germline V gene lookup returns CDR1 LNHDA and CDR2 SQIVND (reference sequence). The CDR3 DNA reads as TGTGCCAGTAGTTCGTGGACTAGCGAGACCTACAATGAGCAGTTCTTC. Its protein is CASSSWTSETYNEQFF. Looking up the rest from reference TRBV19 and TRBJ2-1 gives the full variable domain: DGGITQSPKYLFRKEGQNVTLSCEQNLNHDAMYWYRQDPGQGLRLIYYSQIVNDFQKGDIAEGYSVSREKKESFPLTVTSAQKNPTAFYLCASSSWTSETYNEQFFGPGTRLTVL.

CDR3 bases: TGTGCCACCAGCCCTAGCCCGACTAGCGGGGAGACCCAGTACTTC. Amino acids: CATSPSPTSGETQYF. V gene TRBV15 combines with J gene TRBJ2-5; the match to TRBD2 covers 10 bases. The CDR3 spans 15 residues. Germline trimming cut 5 bases from V and 5 bases from J; bases unmatched to any gene: 8. Germline loops: CDR1 LNHNV, CDR2 YYDKDF (reference sequence).

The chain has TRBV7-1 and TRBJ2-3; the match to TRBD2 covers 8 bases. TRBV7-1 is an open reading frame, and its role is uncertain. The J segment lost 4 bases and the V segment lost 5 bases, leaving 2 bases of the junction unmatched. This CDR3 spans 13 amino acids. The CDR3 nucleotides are TGTGCCAGCAGCCAGGGACTAGCAGATACGCAGTATTTT. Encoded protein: CASSQGLADTQYF.

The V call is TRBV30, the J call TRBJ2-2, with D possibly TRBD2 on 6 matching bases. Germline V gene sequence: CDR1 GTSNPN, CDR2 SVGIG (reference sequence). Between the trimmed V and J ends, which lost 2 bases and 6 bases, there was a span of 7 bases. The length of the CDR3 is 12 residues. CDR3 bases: TGTGCCTGGAGTTTAGCGGCCGGGGAGCTGTTTTTT. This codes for CAWSLAAGELFF.

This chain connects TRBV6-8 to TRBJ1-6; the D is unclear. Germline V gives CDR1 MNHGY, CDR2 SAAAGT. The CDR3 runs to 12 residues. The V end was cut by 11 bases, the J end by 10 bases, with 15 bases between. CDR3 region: CASHSVGSPLHF. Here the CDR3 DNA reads TGTGCCTCTCACTCAGTGGGCTCACCCCTCCACTTT.

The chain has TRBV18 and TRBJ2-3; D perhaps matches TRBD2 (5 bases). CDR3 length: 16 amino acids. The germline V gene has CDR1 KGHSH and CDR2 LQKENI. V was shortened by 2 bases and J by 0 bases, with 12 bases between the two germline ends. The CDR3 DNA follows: TGTGCCAGCTCACCATCGCGGGCGGCAAGCACAGATACGCAGTATTTT. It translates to CASSPSRAASTDTQYF.

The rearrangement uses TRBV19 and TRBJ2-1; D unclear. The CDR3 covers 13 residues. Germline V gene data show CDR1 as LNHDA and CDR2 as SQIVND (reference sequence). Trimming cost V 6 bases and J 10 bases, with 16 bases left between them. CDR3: CASRTQTIGEQFF. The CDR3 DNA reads TGTGCCAGTAGGACTCAAACCATAGGGGAGCAGTTCTTC.

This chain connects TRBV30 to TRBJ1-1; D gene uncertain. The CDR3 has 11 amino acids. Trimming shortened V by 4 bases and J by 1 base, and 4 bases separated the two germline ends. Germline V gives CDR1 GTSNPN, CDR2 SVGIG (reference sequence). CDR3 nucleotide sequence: TGTGCCTGGATAAAGAACACTGAAGCTTTCTTT. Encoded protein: CAWIKNTEAFF.